The rows below give T cell receptor beta chains drawn from one sample of a study of blood T cell repertoires in COVID-19. Repertoires were generated with immunoSEQ multiplex PCR, while TCRdb's copy carries only in-frame clones and drops some. The sample comprises about 150,000 clones, more than 75% of which are singletons, and approximately 6.6% rests with the top ten. The specimen was PBMCs or T cells enriched from blood (not recorded which). The source of these receptors is a woman between 45 and 60 years old who had recovered from COVID-19. The CDR3 runs from the conserved cysteine through the conserved F or W. The order of the fields is clone size, J gene, D gene, V gene, CDR3 DNA, CDR3 protein. The D gene is left open where the match is weak. Part of the rows lack a size; the others show once, few, many or a class for expanded clones.

few	TRBJ2-7	TRBD1	TRBV2	TGTGCCAGCAATCCGGGACAGGGGACCTACGAGCAGTACTTC	CASNPGQGTYEQYF
once	TRBJ2-2	-	TRBV7-3	TGTGCCAGCAGCTTAGTCGGGGGAGTCACCGGGGAGCTGTTTTTT	CASSLVGGVTGELFF
-	TRBJ2-7	-	TRBV5-1	TGCGCCAGCAGCCCCGGGGGCACAGGGGAACACGGGCAGTACTTC	CASSPGGTGEHGQYF
-	TRBJ1-2	TRBD1	TRBV7-2	TGTGCCAGCAGCGGTGGACAGGGGGCCAGCTATGGCTACACCTTC	CASSGGQGASYGYTF
-	TRBJ1-6	-	TRBV27	TGTGCCAGCAAGACGGAGGGGGGGATTAATTCACCCCTCCACTTT	CASKTEGGINSPLHF
-	TRBJ2-5	TRBD2	TRBV19	TGTGCCAGTAGTATAAGCGGGGGCCGAGAGACCCAGTACTTC	CASSISGGRETQYF
-	TRBJ2-5	-	TRBV2	TGTGCCAGCAGTGGCCGGGACACCGAAGAGACCCAGTACTTC	CASSGRDTEETQYF
-	TRBJ2-2	-	TRBV19	TGTGCCAGTAGTATAGGTTTCCGGTTTGACACCGTGAACACCGGGGAGCTGTTTTTT	CASSIGFRFDTVNTGELFF
-	TRBJ2-5	-	TRBV12-3/TRBV12-4	TGTGCCAGCAGTTTAGGCAGGGAAGAGACCCAGTACTTC	CASSLGREETQYF
-	TRBJ2-2	-	TRBV29-1	TGCAGCGTTGATCCCGACAGCGACGGGGAGCTGTTTTTT	CSVDPDSDGELFF
-	TRBJ1-1	-	TRBV7-6	TGTGCCAGCAGCTCCCAGGGTTACACTGAAGCTTTCTTT	CASSSQGYTEAFF
-	TRBJ1-2	-	TRBV24-1	TGTGCCACCAGTGATGGAAGGGGCGGCTACACCTTC	CATSDGRGGYTF
-	TRBJ2-3	-	TRBV21-1	TGTGCCAGCAGCACCCATAGCGGGAACGCTAGCACAGATACGCAGTATTTT	CASSTHSGNASTDTQYF
-	TRBJ1-2	-	TRBV7-9	TGTGCCAGCAGTATACAGGACTATGGCTACACCTTC	CASSIQDYGYTF
-	TRBJ2-7	TRBD2	TRBV7-2	TGTGCCAGCAGGGGGGGGTCAAGCTCCTACGAGCAGTACTTC	CASRGGSSSYEQYF
-	TRBJ2-2	-	TRBV6-5	TGTGCCAGCAGTTACGATCGGGGTTACACCGGGGAGCTGTTTTTT	CASSYDRGYTGELFF
-	TRBJ2-1	TRBD1	TRBV9	TGTGCCAGCAGCGTAGGAGGGACAGGGGGCTTCGATGAGCAGTTCTTC	CASSVGGTGGFDEQFF
-	TRBJ2-7	-	TRBV18	TGTGCCAGCTCACCAAATCGACAGGCCTCCTACGAGCAGTACTTC	CASSPNRQASYEQYF
once	TRBJ2-2	TRBD2	TRBV11-2	TGTGCCACGCGGGGAGGGAACGGGGAGCTGTTTTTT	CATRGGNGELFF
once	TRBJ2-7	-	TRBV2	TGTGCCAGCCTCCGGGTCATTGGCTACGAGCAGTACTTC	CASLRVIGYEQYF
-	TRBJ2-4	-	TRBV4-3	TGCGCCAGCAGCCAAGTCCACGGGGGACTAAACATTCAGTACTTC	CASSQVHGGLNIQYF
-	TRBJ1-4	-	TRBV6-5	TGTGCCAGCAGTTACGAGGGTGCAACTAATGAAAAACTGTTTTTT	CASSYEGATNEKLFF
few	TRBJ1-5	-	TRBV6-2/TRBV6-3	TGTGCCAGCAGCTCAGGGTCTCCCATTAATCAGCCCCAGCATTTT	CASSSGSPINQPQHF
-	TRBJ2-3	-	TRBV2	TGTGCCAGCACCCGGACAGTCACAGATACGCAGTATTTT	CASTRTVTDTQYF
-	TRBJ2-3	-	TRBV18	TGTGCCAGCTCACCACCGACAGCCACAGATACGCAGTATTTT	CASSPPTATDTQYF
-	TRBJ2-1	-	TRBV27	TGTGCCACACCGGAGGGGGGGCGGGGGATCTACAATGAGCAGTTCTTC	CATPEGGRGIYNEQFF
-	TRBJ1-4	-	TRBV2	TGTGCCAGCAGGCCCCCCGGTGCAACTAATGAAAAACTGTTTTTT	CASRPPGATNEKLFF
-	TRBJ1-5	-	TRBV19	TGTGCCAGTAGTATAGCCTCTCGGGGGCAGCCCCAGCATTTT	CASSIASRGQPQHF
-	TRBJ1-2	TRBD1	TRBV7-9	TGTGCCAGCAGCCCGGGACAGGGGGTAATCTATGGCTACACCTTC	CASSPGQGVIYGYTF
-	TRBJ2-2	-	TRBV6-4	TGTGCCAGTAGGGGATCCCTCACCGGGGAGCTGTTTTTT	CASRGSLTGELFF
once	TRBJ2-2	TRBD1	TRBV5-1	TGCGCCAGCAGCTACAACGCCGGGACAGGGGCCACCGGGGAGCTGTTTTTT	CASSYNAGTGATGELFF
few	TRBJ2-3	-	TRBV19	TGTGCCAGTAGTGGGCAATTAGATACGCAGTATTTT	CASSGQLDTQYF
-	TRBJ2-7	-	TRBV7-2	TGTGCCAGCAGCTCCGACTTGAGCTCCTACGAGCAGTACTTC	CASSSDLSSYEQYF
-	TRBJ1-3	TRBD1	TRBV6-5	TGTGCCAGCAGTTATTCCCAGGGGGCCTCTGGAAACACCATATATTTT	CASSYSQGASGNTIYF
few	TRBJ1-6	TRBD1	TRBV7-2	TGTGCCAGCAGCCCACACGGACAGGGTCCACCCCTCCACTTT	CASSPHGQGPPLHF
-	TRBJ2-7	TRBD1	TRBV7-2	TGTGCCAGCAGCTTGGGGACAGGGAACTACGAGCAGTACTTC	CASSLGTGNYEQYF
-	TRBJ2-7	-	TRBV6-4	TGTGCCAGCAGCCCCGGGAGGGGGCGCGGGCAGTACTTC	CASSPGRGRGQYF
-	TRBJ2-1	TRBD1	TRBV7-2	TGTGCCAGCAGCCTATACCGACAGGGAGCCTACAATGAGCAGTTCTTC	CASSLYRQGAYNEQFF
few	TRBJ2-2	TRBD2	TRBV5-6	TGTGCCAGCACCCCTACTTACGGGGGGGCCTCGTCCGGGGAGCTGTTTTTT	CASTPTYGGASSGELFF
-	TRBJ1-4	-	TRBV9	TGTGCTAGCAGCGGAAGGGGGAGGGGCCCTAATGAAAAACTGTTTTTT	CASSGRGRGPNEKLFF
-	TRBJ1-1	-	TRBV18	TGTGCCAGCTCACAGGGAGGGTACACTGAAGCTTTCTTT	CASSQGGYTEAFF
-	TRBJ2-7	-	TRBV7-2	TGTGCCAGCAGCTTTCTTACCGAGAATTACGAGCAGTACTTC	CASSFLTENYEQYF
-	TRBJ2-5	TRBD2	TRBV9	TGTGCCAGCAGCGTAGGAACTAGCGAAGAGACCCAGTACTTC	CASSVGTSEETQYF
-	TRBJ2-1	TRBD1	TRBV7-9	TGTGCCAGCAGCGTCTACAGGGGCTTTGACGAGCAGTTCTTC	CASSVYRGFDEQFF
-	TRBJ1-2	-	TRBV2	TGTGCCAGCAGTCACAGGGTGAGGGGCTACACCTTC	CASSHRVRGYTF
-	TRBJ1-3	-	TRBV6-5	TGTGCCAGCAGGCCCGGACTTTTCTCTGGAAACACCATATATTTT	CASRPGLFSGNTIYF
-	TRBJ2-7	TRBD1	TRBV7-2	TGTGCCAGCAACAAGGACAGGGGGTACGAGCAGTACTTC	CASNKDRGYEQYF